This TCR beta chain was profiled in a study of blood T cell repertoires in COVID-19. Study background: There were acute and convalescent COVID-19 samples, and they came from the United States, Italy and Spain. T cells, B-cell-depleted T cells, or PBMCs supplied cDNA or gDNA.

Libraries were prepared by immunoSEQ multiplex PCR; TCRdb keeps only in-frame clonotypes and omits some of them. The sample lists about 400,000 clones, around 92% seen once, with about 1.2% in the top ten. The junction had 10 bases not matched to a gene; V was cut back by 5 bases and J by 8 bases. The CDR3 is 15 residues long. Germline CDR1 LGHNT, CDR2 FRNRAP. The rearrangement joins TRBV12-5 to TRBJ1-1, with 11 bases fitting TRBD1. The receptor was derived from a man aged 35-49 years with acute or convalescent COVID-19. Specimen: peripheral blood. The CDR3 coding sequence is TGTGCTAGTGGTCTTCAAAGGACAGGGGGCGGAGAAGCTTTCTTT. Translating it yields CASGLQRTGGGEAFF. The full variable domain, with the rest looked up from reference TRBV12-5 and TRBJ1-1, is DARVTQTPRHKVTEMGQEVTMRCQPILGHNTVFWYRQTMMQGLELLAYFRNRAPLDDSGMPKDRFSAEMPDATLATLKIQPSEPRDSAVYFCASGLQRTGGGEAFFGQGTRLTVV.